These 31 T cell receptor beta chains originate from one sample sequenced in a study of blood T cell repertoires in COVID-19 (dated by TCRdb to about 2020). Libraries were constructed by the immunoSEQ multiplex PCR assay. Entries here come from immuneACCESS through TCRdb and include only in-frame sequences with V and J called. Some clones fail to appear in such tables; in the studies checked, an unresolved V gene covers under half of the shortfall, and the cause of the remainder is unknown. Across this sample there are about 170,000 clones, with around 85% seen only once. Clones ranked in the top ten supply around 6.9% of the sample. Sequenced: peripheral blood. The receptors were gathered from an elderly man with COVID-19, enrolled during active disease.

V usage is TRBV9 and J usage is TRBJ2-3, with 9 bases fitting TRBD2. Germline V gene lookup returns CDR1 SGDLS and CDR2 YYNGEE. CDR3 length equals 14 residues. After removal of 6 bases from V and 7 bases from J, the junction contained 9 bases not matched to a gene. The DNA for the CDR3 is TGTGCCAGCACCCAAGGTAGCGGGGGAAATACGCAGTATTTT. This codes for CASTQGSGGNTQYF.

This clone showed up just once. The chain links TRBV6-6 to TRBJ2-3, with a possible D match to TRBD1 (5 bases). The CDR3 totals 15 residues. V was pared by 2 bases and J by 0 bases, with 9 bases between. Germline V gene sequence: CDR1 MNHNY, CDR2 SVGAGI (reference sequence). This CDR3 reads CASSYGAVSTDTQYF. The CDR3 DNA sequence: TGTGCCAGCAGTTACGGGGCAGTTAGCACAGATACGCAGTATTTT.

The chain combines TRBV13 with TRBJ1-1, with D unresolved. Germline V gives CDR1 PRHDT, CDR2 FYEKMQ (reference sequence). With 5 bases removed from V and 2 bases from J, the gap between germline ends came to 9 bases. The CDR3 is 13 residues long. The CDR3 DNA sequence: TGTGCCAGCAGCCAAGACATAAACACTGAAGCTTTCTTT. Protein product: CASSQDINTEAFF.

The chain employs TRBV29-1 and TRBJ1-2; 8 bases map to TRBD1. V was pared by 5 bases and J by 4 bases, with 9 bases of the junction left unmatched. The CDR3 sequence is 14 residues long. The germline V gene encodes CDR1 SQVTM and CDR2 ANQGSEA. CDR3 sequence reads: CSVLRDRGFYGYTF. CDR3 in DNA: TGCAGCGTTCTACGAGACAGGGGCTTCTATGGCTACACCTTC.

This clone was detected a few times. The chain carries TRBV28 and TRBJ1-5; 7 bases match TRBD1. This CDR3 region has 15 residues. Germline lookup yields CDR1 MDHEN and CDR2 SYDVKM. Losses at the gene ends were 6 bases for V and 9 bases for J; bases not matched to a gene: 14. CDR3 sequence: CASSQGQFGVAPQHF. The CDR3 nucleotides are TGTGCCAGCAGCCAGGGACAGTTCGGAGTGGCGCCCCAGCATTTT.

The gene calls are TRBV28 and TRBJ1-3; TRBD1 is a possible D gene (6 bases). The CDR3 covers 14 residues. V was cut by 2 bases and J by 2 bases, with 7 bases left in between. The germline V gene has CDR1 MDHEN and CDR2 SYDVKM. The DNA of the CDR3 is TGTGCCAGCAGTTTAAACAGGGCTGGAAACACCATATATTTT. It translates to CASSLNRAGNTIYF. The whole variable domain, filled in from reference TRBV28 and TRBJ1-3, reads DVKVTQSSRYLVKRTGEKVFLECVQDMDHENMFWYRQDPGLGLRLIYFSYDVKMKEKGDIPEGYSVSREKKERFSLILESASTNQTSMYLCASSLNRAGNTIYFGEGSWLTVV.

This clone was found a few times. The J gene is TRBJ1-1, the V gene TRBV7-9; no clear D gene. The CDR3 contains 12 residues. V lost 4 bases and J 2 bases, leaving 5 bases between the germline ends. Germline CDR1 is SEHNR and CDR2 is FQNEAQ (reference sequence). DNA for the CDR3: TGTGCCAGCAGCTCGGTTAACACTGAAGCTTTCTTT. Translation gives CASSSVNTEAFF. Variable domain in full (rest from reference TRBV7-9 and TRBJ1-1): DTGVSQNPRHKITKRGQNVTFRCDPISEHNRLYWYRQTLGQGPEFLTYFQNEAQLEKSRLLSDRFSAERPKGSFSTLEIQRTEQGDSAMYLCASSSVNTEAFFGQGTRLTVV.

The CDR3 DNA sequence: TGCGCCAGCAGCAGCGCCCCTAGATCGACCCAGTACTTC. Translation gives CASSSAPRSTQYF. V is TRBV5-1 and J is TRBJ2-5; D is unresolved. Germline V gene data show CDR1 as SGHRS and CDR2 as YFSETQ. CDR3 length equals 13 residues. The germline V and J ends were trimmed by 4 bases and 7 bases, with 14 bases remaining between them.

The chain joins TRBV18 to TRBJ2-6; 9 nucleotides agree with TRBD2. Germline loops: CDR1 KGHSH, CDR2 LQKENI. This CDR3 comprises 18 residues. The junction had 5 bases not matched to a gene; V was cut back by 2 bases and J by 0 bases. The CDR3 bases are TGTGCCAGCTCACCAAGGCTAGCGGGGCCCTCTGGGGCCAACGTCCTGACTTTC. Residues: CASSPRLAGPSGANVLTF.

CDR3 nucleotide sequence: TGTGCCAGCAGTCCCCGGGACAGGGGGCCGACGGATACGCAGTATTTT. This sequence encodes CASSPRDRGPTDTQYF. The rearrangement links TRBV6-2 or TRBV6-3 to TRBJ2-3; 12 positions agree with TRBD1. J lost 6 bases, V lost 5 bases, and 9 bases had no gene match. The CDR3 is 16 amino acids. Germline V gene data show CDR1 as MNHEY and CDR2 as SVGEGT.

This chain uses TRBV25-1 with TRBJ2-7; 8 bases line up with TRBD1. Germline V CDR1 and CDR2: MGHDK, SYGVNS. V lost 4 bases and J lost 7; bases outside the gene matches: 9. CDR3 length: 14 amino acids. The CDR3, as DNA: TGTGCCAGCAGTGGGGGACAGGCCGTGCCGGAGCAGTACTTC. This encodes CASSGGQAVPEQYF.

The chain employs TRBV7-2 and TRBJ2-5, with a possible D match to TRBD2 (6 bases). CDR1 is SGHTA, CDR2 FQGNSA, per germline. The V gene lost 5 bases and the J gene lost 1 base, with 11 bases spanning the gap. The CDR3 is made up of 14 amino acids. The CDR3 sequence is CASSRRVGQETQYF. CDR3 nucleotides: TGTGCCAGCAGCCGGAGGGTAGGCCAAGAGACCCAGTACTTC.

The chain couples TRBV19 to TRBJ1-2; D call uncertain. CDR3 length: 17 residues. Germline CDR1 reads LNHDA; CDR2 reads SQIVND (reference sequence). Trimming took 5 bases from V and 2 from J, leaving 21 bases between them. The CDR3 nucleotides read TGTGCCAGTAGTGAATCTTTCGGGGTTCCTAGGAACTATGGCTACACCTTC. This encodes CASSESFGVPRNYGYTF.

This clone was seen a few times. V and J are TRBV7-8 and TRBJ2-1, with 7 bases aligning to TRBD1. Per germline, CDR1 SGHVS and CDR2 FQNEAQ. V shed 0 bases, J shed 0 bases, and the junction held 8 bases outside the gene matches. This CDR3 has 18 residues. The CDR3 loop reads CASSLAPTGPGSYNEQFF. The DNA for the CDR3 is TGTGCCAGCAGCTTAGCCCCGACAGGGCCAGGCTCCTACAATGAGCAGTTCTTC.

The V gene is TRBV6-6, the J gene TRBJ1-5, with D unresolved. The V gene lost 7 bases and the J gene lost 3 bases, with 10 bases spanning the gap. CDR3 size: 13 residues. Germline V gene sequence: CDR1 MNHNY, CDR2 SVGAGI (reference sequence). The CDR3 DNA reads as TGTGCCAGCACCCCCCGGGTCAATCAGCCCCAGCATTTT. Translation: CASTPRVNQPQHF.

The sample holds one count of this clone. The chain combines TRBV7-9 with TRBJ1-1; TRBD1 aligns across 7 bases. This CDR3 region has 17 residues. Germline CDR1 is SEHNR and CDR2 is FQNEAQ (reference sequence). The V and J ends lost 7 bases and 1 base, in that order; junction bases with no gene match: 15. The CDR3 spells CASIRTPVDRENTEAFF. For the CDR3, the DNA is TGTGCCAGCATCCGTACCCCAGTCGACAGGGAGAACACTGAAGCTTTCTTT.

The CDR3 DNA reads as TGCAGTGCCCCTCGGGAAGATACGCAGTATTTT. Protein product: CSAPREDTQYF. V and J are TRBV20-1 and TRBJ2-3; perhaps TRBD2 as D (5 bases). Trimming left V 6 bases short and J 5 bases short, with 9 bases between. Per germline, CDR1 DFQATT and CDR2 SNEGSKA (reference sequence). This CDR3 has 11 residues.

V gene TRBV5-6 combines with J gene TRBJ1-1; D is unclear. The CDR3 is made up of 14 amino acids. Deletions cut 1 base from V and 0 bases from J, with 7 bases between. CDR1 is SGHDT and CDR2 is YYEEEE in the germline V gene. CDR3 DNA sequence: TGTGCCAGCAGCTTGAGTCCTATGAACACTGAAGCTTTCTTT. Its protein is CASSLSPMNTEAFF.

The V gene is TRBV4-2, the J gene TRBJ2-3, with a possible D match to TRBD1 (5 bases). With 0 bases removed from V and 3 bases from J, the gap between germline ends came to 13 bases. This CDR3 spans 16 amino acids. The germline V gene has CDR1 LGHNA and CDR2 YNFKEQ. The CDR3 region is CASSQDLTVETDTQYF. The CDR3 region has the DNA TGTGCCAGCAGCCAAGATCTGACAGTAGAAACAGATACGCAGTATTTT.

J is TRBJ1-2 and V is TRBV5-1; TRBD1 might be the D (6 bases). The CDR3 has 15 amino acids. V gave up 0 bases and J gave up 4 bases, with 13 bases separating them. CDR1 is SGHRS, CDR2 YFSETQ, per germline. The CDR3 region is CASSLGIQGTYGYTF. The CDR3 nucleotides read TGCGCCAGCAGCTTGGGGATCCAGGGGACCTATGGCTACACCTTC.

This chain links TRBV29-1 with TRBJ1-2; 9 bases line up with TRBD1. CDR3 length: 13 amino acids. Losses at the gene ends were 6 bases for V and 2 bases for J; bases not matched to a gene: 4. The germline gives CDR1 SQVTM, CDR2 ANQGSEA. CDR3 sequence (DNA): TGCAGCGTACTCGGGACAGGGAACTATGGCTACACCTTC. Its translation: CSVLGTGNYGYTF. Filled out from reference TRBV29-1 and TRBJ1-2, the complete variable domain reads SAVISQKPSRDICQRGTSLTIQCQVDSQVTMMFWYRQQPGQSLTLIATANQGSEATYESGFVIDKFPISRPNLTFSTLTVSNMSPEDSSIYLCSVLGTGNYGYTFGSGTRLTVV.

V is TRBV9 and J is TRBJ1-1; TRBD1 matches at 8 bases. CDR3 length: 14 amino acids. In germline, CDR1 is SGDLS, CDR2 YYNGEE. V dropped 4 bases and J dropped 2; count of bases not matched to a gene: 4. Here the CDR3 DNA reads TGTGCCAGCAGCTTCGGACAGGGCAACACTGAAGCTTTCTTT. This codes for CASSFGQGNTEAFF.

The chain uses TRBV7-2 and TRBJ2-7, with a possible D match to TRBD1 (5 bases). Germline lookup yields CDR1 SGHTA and CDR2 FQGNSA. V lost 3 bases, J lost 4 bases, and 13 bases lay in between. The CDR3 consists of 14 residues. CDR3 protein: CASSFETVFYEQYF. CDR3 nucleotides: TGTGCCAGCAGCTTTGAGACAGTGTTTTACGAGCAGTACTTC. The full variable domain, its missing parts supplied by reference TRBV7-2 and TRBJ2-7, is GAGVSQSPSNKVTEKGKDVELRCDPISGHTALYWYRQSLGQGLEFLIYFQGNSAPDKSGLPSDRFSAERTGGSVSTLTIQRTQQEDSAVYLCASSFETVFYEQYFGPGTRLTVT.

The rearrangement joins TRBV10-3 to TRBJ2-2; D might be TRBD2 (5 bases). CDR1 and CDR2 (germline): ENHRY, SYGVKD. The CDR3 extends over 16 amino acids. With 1 base removed from V and 0 bases from J, the gap between germline ends came to 9 bases. For the CDR3, the DNA is TGTGCCATCAGTGAGTTCAGCGGAGCGAACACCGGGGAGCTGTTTTTT. Encoded protein: CAISEFSGANTGELFF.

This clone was detected only once. The DNA for the CDR3 is TGTGCCAGCAGCTTGACAGGCGCCGGGGCCAACGTCCTGACTTTC. It codes for CASSLTGAGANVLTF. The rearrangement links TRBV7-3 to TRBJ2-6; perhaps TRBD1 as D (6 bases). Trimming removed 3 bases at V and 4 bases at J, with 10 bases between. The CDR3 is made up of 15 amino acids. Germline values: CDR1 SGHTA, CDR2 FQGTGA. Full variable domain (outside the CDR3, taken from reference TRBV7-3 and TRBJ2-6): GAGVSQTPSNKVTEKGKYVELRCDPISGHTALYWYRQSLGQGPEFLIYFQGTGAADDSGLPNDRFFAVRPEGSVSTLKIQRTERGDSAVYLCASSLTGAGANVLTFGAGSRLTVL.

This clone was seen only once. The V and J genes are TRBV7-2 and TRBJ2-2, with no clear D. Trimming took off 1 base at V and 2 bases at J, with 5 bases between the two ends. Germline values: CDR1 SGHTA, CDR2 FQGNSA. The CDR3 totals 14 residues. Here the CDR3 reads CASSLERNTGELFF. Written as DNA, the CDR3 is TGTGCCAGCAGCTTAGAGCGCAACACCGGGGAGCTGTTTTTT.

The chain joins TRBV10-3 to TRBJ2-5; the match to TRBD2 covers 9 bases. This CDR3 spans 15 amino acids. Losses at the gene ends were 1 base for V and 5 bases for J; bases not matched to a gene: 5. Germline loops: CDR1 ENHRY, CDR2 SYGVKD. CDR3 sequence reads: CAISEFGGGEETQYF. In nucleotides, the CDR3 is TGTGCCATCAGTGAGTTTGGCGGGGGGGAGGAGACCCAGTACTTC.

The V and J genes are TRBV28 and TRBJ1-5; tentative D call: TRBD1 (5 bases). The V end lost 1 base, the J end lost 2 bases, and 12 bases lay between the germline ends. CDR3 length: 16 amino acids. Germline-derived CDR1 and CDR2 are MDHEN and SYDVKM. This chain's CDR3 is CASSLSSRGGNQPQHF. The CDR3 nucleotides read TGTGCCAGCAGTTTATCTTCCCGGGGGGGCAATCAGCCCCAGCATTTT.

This sequence joins TRBV12-5 and TRBJ2-5; perhaps TRBD2 as D (6 bases). This CDR3 contains 14 residues. Trimming took 5 bases from V and 2 from J, leaving 12 bases between them. Per the germline V gene, CDR1 is LGHNT and CDR2 is FRNRAP. For the CDR3, the DNA is TGTGCTAGTGGTGCCCCCGGGACTCAAGAGACCCAGTACTTC. Residues: CASGAPGTQETQYF.

The J gene is TRBJ1-5, the V gene TRBV6-5; no clear D gene. Germline assignment: CDR1 MNHEY and CDR2 SVGAGI. Trimming shortened V by 5 bases and J by 7 bases, and 12 bases separated the two germline ends. There are 13 residues in the CDR3. The CDR3 sequence is CASSPIIRQPQHF. CDR3 in DNA: TGTGCCAGCAGTCCTATTATCAGGCAGCCCCAGCATTTT.

The J gene is TRBJ1-6, the V gene TRBV5-8, with D possibly TRBD1 on 6 matching bases. CDR3 length: 15 amino acids. The germline gives CDR1 SGHTS, CDR2 YDEGEE. The V gene lost 1 base and the J gene lost 8 bases, with 13 bases spanning the gap. The DNA for the CDR3 is TGTGCCAGCAGCTTGAGGAACAGGGCATATTCACCCCTCCACTTT. It translates to CASSLRNRAYSPLHF.